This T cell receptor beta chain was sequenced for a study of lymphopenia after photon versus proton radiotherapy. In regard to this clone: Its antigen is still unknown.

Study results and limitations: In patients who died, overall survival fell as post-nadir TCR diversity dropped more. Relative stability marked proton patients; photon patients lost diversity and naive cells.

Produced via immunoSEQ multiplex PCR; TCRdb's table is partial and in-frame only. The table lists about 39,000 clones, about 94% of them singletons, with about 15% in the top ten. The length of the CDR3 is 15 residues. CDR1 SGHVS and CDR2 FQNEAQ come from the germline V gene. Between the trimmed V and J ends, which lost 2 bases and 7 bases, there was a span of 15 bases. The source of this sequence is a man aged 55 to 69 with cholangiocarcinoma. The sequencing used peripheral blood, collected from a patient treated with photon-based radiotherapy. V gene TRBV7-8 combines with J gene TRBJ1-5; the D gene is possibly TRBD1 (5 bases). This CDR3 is CASSLSRGAGQPQHF. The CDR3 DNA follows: TGTGCCAGCAGCTTATCGAGAGGGGCAGGACAGCCCCAGCATTTT.